The present TCR beta chain was sequenced within a study of OX40 agonist ivuxolimab in advanced cancers. Study overall: Prior anti-PD-1, anti-PD-L1 or anti-CTLA-4 therapy did not bar entry, and 30% to 40% had some. Notes on the study in general: Several nonresponders also turned out to have low normalized T-cell clonal expansion.

Points on this clone: What it binds is not known.

V shed 0 bases and J 5 bases; nucleotides not matched to a gene: 4. CDR3 length equals 17 residues. Looked up from germline, CDR1 is MDHEN and CDR2 is SYDVKM. TCRdb keeps only in-frame clones here, not all; method: immunoSEQ multiplex PCR. Of more than 7,000 clones listed, approximately 70% are singletons. This clonotype was obtained from an adult with an advanced solid tumor such as melanoma, head and neck, liver or kidney cancer. The chain couples TRBV28 to TRBJ2-3, with 14 bases identical to TRBD2. The sample was CD4+ or CD8+ T cells sorted from blood, taken in a trial of the OX40 agonist ivuxolimab. This chain's CDR3 is CASSLWTSGRVGDTQYF. The CDR3 nucleotides read TGTGCCAGCAGTTTATGGACTAGCGGGAGGGTTGGAGATACGCAGTATTTT.